This entry lists 8 T cell receptor beta chains sequenced from one sample in a study of T-cell reconstitution after alpha-beta-depleted transplantation in children. The authors prepared the TCRbeta library with unique molecular identifiers. One entry per CDR3 protein, called by TCRdb with MiXCR from the PCR reads. The sample carries about 640,000 distinct CDR3 sequences, about an eighth recorded once. Sequencing was performed on PBMCs, mostly from graft donor cells, taken 360 days after TCRalphabeta/CD19-depleted stem cell transplant. The receptors shown here come from a male patient younger than 18 who had a stem cell transplant for acute myeloid leukemia, so the T cells may come from the graft donor.

This chain joins TRBV20-1 and TRBJ2-1; 10 bases map to TRBD2. Unmatched junction bases numbered 13, after V lost 5 bases and J lost 0 bases. The germline V gene encodes CDR1 DFQATT and CDR2 SNEGSKA (reference sequence). CDR3 length equals 18 residues. This CDR3 is CSALPGLAIGRSYNEQFF. CDR3 nucleotides: TGCAGTGCTCTTCCGGGACTAGCGATCGGGCGCTCCTACAATGAGCAGTTCTTC.

This clonotype was seen ten or more times. The chain has TRBV28 and TRBJ2-1; the D is unclear. V was cut by 6 bases and J by 4 bases, with 19 bases left in between. Germline V gives CDR1 MDHEN, CDR2 SYDVKM. The CDR3 sequence is 16 residues long. The CDR3 nucleotides are TGTGCCAGCAGCTCCGCCGTAGGTGTGCGGTACAATGAGCAGTTCTTC. The encoded protein is CASSSAVGVRYNEQFF.

V usage is TRBV7-9 and J usage is TRBJ2-5; D may be TRBD1 or TRBD2 (5 bases each). The V and J ends lost 5 bases and 4 bases respectively, with 11 bases between them. CDR1 and CDR2 from the germline V gene are SEHNR and FQNEAQ (reference sequence). This CDR3 spans 13 amino acids. This CDR3 is CASSRGRIETQYF. As DNA, the CDR3 is TGTGCCAGCAGCCGGGGACGGATAGAGACCCAGTACTTC.

This clonotype has just a few counts. The V and J genes are TRBV12-3 or TRBV12-4 and TRBJ2-1; 8 nucleotides line up with TRBD2. V lost 4 bases, J lost 9 bases, and 5 bases stayed unmatched. This CDR3 region has 13 residues. The CDR3 protein is CASSSLTSGEQFF. DNA for the CDR3: TGTGCCAGCAGTTCCCTAACTAGCGGTGAGCAGTTCTTC.

The chain is built from TRBV6-1 and TRBJ1-1; a weak D match, TRBD1 (6 bases). The CDR3 spans 13 residues. Germline loops: CDR1 MNHNS, CDR2 SASEGT. The V end lost 8 bases, the J end lost 11 bases, and 21 bases lay between the germline ends. The CDR3 loop reads CASRPGTPGEAFF. The CDR3 DNA reads as TGTGCCAGCCGTCCCGGGACACCGGGCGAGGCTTTCTTT.

The chain employs TRBV7-9 and TRBJ2-4; TRBD1 matches at 9 bases. The CDR3 consists of 15 residues. Germline V gene lookup returns CDR1 SEHNR and CDR2 FQNEAQ (reference sequence). V dropped 3 bases and J dropped 8; count of bases not matched to a gene: 8. The CDR3 DNA reads TGTGCCAGCAGCTTGAGGCGGGACAGGGTTGACATTCAGTACTTC. Translation: CASSLRRDRVDIQYF.

A few counts support this clonotype. This chain connects TRBV5-6 to TRBJ2-7; 7 nucleotides line up with TRBD2. Germline V lookup: CDR1 SGHDT, CDR2 YYEEEE. V was pared by 0 bases and J by 2 bases, with 8 bases of the junction left unmatched. The CDR3 length is 16 residues. The CDR3 sequence is CASSLASGGLPYEQYF. The DNA of the CDR3 is TGTGCCAGCAGCTTGGCATCGGGGGGACTCCCCTACGAGCAGTACTTC.

The genes are TRBV6-2 or TRBV6-3 and TRBJ2-1; TRBD2 matches 12 bases. The CDR3 has 15 amino acids. The trim removed 6 bases at V and 8 bases at J, leaving 8 bases unmatched. Germline V gene sequence: CDR1 MNHEY, CDR2 SVGEGT. CDR3: CASSGTSGWVDEQFF. CDR3 in DNA: TGTGCCAGCAGCGGGACTAGCGGGTGGGTGGATGAGCAGTTCTTC.